The 13 T cell receptor delta chains presented below share a single source sample, sequenced in a study of γδ T cells in repeated Plasmodium falciparum infection. Flow sorting of PBMC yielded separate Vgamma9/Vdelta2+ and Vdelta2-negative gammadelta T cell populations for bulk repertoire analysis. TCRdb used CATT to re-call clones from the multiplex PCR reads. The sample records 90,000 or so delta-chain clones, 0.9% to 1% being singletons. The sequenced sample consisted of gamma-delta T cells from blood. The receptor set was obtained from a pool of human donors (malaria-infected and uninfected, not separated).

This clone was counted a few times. The protein held in TCRdb is that of a much larger clone and does not match this DNA's translation at residue 11, likely because of a read error; the protein shown is translated from the DNA. The chain joins TRDV1 to TRDJ1; no clear D gene. The CDR3 covers 16 residues. The V gene's germline CDR1 is TSWWSYY and CDR2 QGS. V dropped 5 bases and J dropped 4 bases, with 20 bases sitting between them. The CDR3 region is CALGNKNREDNDKLIF. For the CDR3, the DNA is TGTGCTCTTGGGAATAAAAACAGGGAAGACAACGATAAACTCATCTTT.

This clone was detected a few times. The likely explanation is a read error, given a far larger clone one base away. Other DNA sequences within the sample encode an identical CDR3. The gene calls are TRDV1 and TRDJ1, with D tentatively TRDD3 (5 bases). The CDR3 length is 18 residues. V dropped 4 bases and J dropped 0 bases, with 21 bases sitting between them. Germline CDR1 is TSWWSYY and CDR2 is QGS. CDR3 in DNA: TGTGCTCTTGGGGGAGGATATATTGGCGGGTCCTACACCGATAAACTCATCTTT. It yields the protein CALGGGYIGGSYTDKLIF.

This clone was detected a few times. A read error likely explains this, since a far larger clone differs by one base. This specimen includes other DNA sequences encoding the same CDR3. The V gene is TRDV2, the J gene TRDJ1; 9 nucleotides match TRDD3. The CDR3 has 22 residues. Germline CDR1 reads GEAIGNYY; CDR2 reads EKD. CDR3 amino acids: CACDTGGPDTGGRAPYTDKLIF. CDR3 sequence (DNA): TGTGCCTGCGACACCGGAGGCCCGGATACTGGGGGACGCGCACCGTACACCGATAAACTCATCTTT.

Concerning this clone: The translation of this DNA and the TCRdb protein of a much larger clone differ at residue 10, probably owing to a read error; the protein shown here is translated from the DNA. The chain combines TRDV1 with TRDJ1; 13 bases fit TRDD3. Because TCRdb records no J gene, it was assigned here through a match of the DNA to germline. Germline V gene sequence: CDR1 TSWWSYY, CDR2 QGS. Unmatched junction bases numbered 18, after V lost 4 bases and J lost 7 bases. This CDR3 contains 19 residues. CDR3 residues: CALGVEAFLATGGYGKLIF. CDR3 coding DNA: TGTGCTCTTGGGGTCGAGGCCTTCCTTGCAACTGGGGGATACGGTAAACTCATCTTT.

This clone was seen a handful of times. With a far larger clone one base away, a read error is the likely cause. Other DNA sequences in the sample encode the same CDR3. The CDR3 DNA sequence: TGTGCCTGTGACACCGTCGACGGGGGTAGGGCGGACAAACTCATCTTT. Translated, it gives CACDTVDGGRADKLIF. V usage is TRDV2 and J usage is TRDJ1; D might be TRDD3 (5 bases). The CDR3 loop spans 16 amino acids. Germline V CDR1 and CDR2: GEAIGNYY, EKD. V lost 0 bases to trimming and J lost 8 bases, with 21 bases between them.

As concerns this clone: TCRdb's entry gives the protein of a much larger clone, which mismatches this DNA's translation at residue 10, likely from a read error; the protein reported here is translated from the DNA. For the CDR3, the DNA is TGTGCCTGTGATGCCCTGCAGGATGGGTCTGGAAGTAACACCGATAAACTCATCTTT. Its translation: CACDALQDGSGSNTDKLIF. The V gene is TRDV2, the J gene TRDJ1; D not resolved. Here the J gene came from matching the DNA to germline, since TCRdb omits it. V was clipped by 4 bases and J by 0 bases, with 26 bases between them. CDR1 and CDR2 (germline): GEAIGNYY, EKD. There are 19 residues in the CDR3.

This clone was seen many times. V usage is TRDV1 and J usage is TRDJ1, with D perhaps matching TRDD3 (6 bases). The CDR3 is 21 amino acids. CDR1 is TSWWSYY, CDR2 QGS, per germline. Trimming removed 1 base from V and 2 bases from J, with 29 bases in between. The CDR3 sequence: CALGEHVLWGGWGLLTDKLIF. The CDR3, as DNA: TGTGCTCTTGGGGAACACGTCCTATGGGGAGGATGGGGGTTACTAACCGATAAACTCATCTTT.

This clone occurred a few times. This is likely an artifact of a read error, given a far larger clone one base away. This sample also contains other DNA sequences that code for the same CDR3. This chain uses TRDV2 with TRDJ1; 8 nucleotides agree with TRDD3. This CDR3 region has 17 residues. Germline CDR1 is GEAIGNYY and CDR2 is EKD. CDR3: CACDTLARGDNTDKLIF. CDR3 DNA sequence: TGTGCCTGTGACACCCTAGCCCGGGGGGATAACACTGATAAACTCATCTTT.

This clone occurred a few times. It is likely a read error: a sequence one base away is far more abundant. Other DNA sequences within the sample encode an identical CDR3. The V gene is TRDV2, the J gene TRDJ1; 8 bases align to TRDD3. TCRdb does not report a J gene; here it was assigned by matching the DNA to germline references. CDR3 length equals 18 residues. In germline, CDR1 is GEAIGNYY, CDR2 EKD. In DNA, the CDR3 is TGCGCCTGTGACTCCCTACTGGGGGGTCCCGGGTACACCGATAAACTCATCTTT. It encodes CACDSLLGGPGYTDKLIF.

This clone was observed a handful of times. The protein recorded in TCRdb matches a much larger clone and deviates from this DNA's translation at residue 9, suggesting a read error; the protein here is obtained by translating the DNA. The CDR3: CALGELSYLGDSYTDKLIF. CDR3 DNA: TGTGCTCTTGGGGAACTATCCTACCTGGGGGATAGCTACACCGATAAACTCATCTTT. V gene TRDV1 combines with J gene TRDJ1, with 10 bases that match TRDD3. In the absence of a J gene in TCRdb, the DNA was matched to germline to assign it here. The junction had 10 bases not matched to a gene; V was cut back by 0 bases and J by 0 bases. Germline CDR1 TSWWSYY, CDR2 QGS. There are 19 residues in the CDR3.

With respect to this clone: A far larger clone is just one base off, so this is likely a read error. The same CDR3 arises from other DNA sequences in this sample as well. The chain joins TRDV1 to TRDJ1; maybe TRDD3 (6 bases). Here the J gene was assigned by germline matching of the DNA, as TCRdb has none. The CDR3 sequence is 20 residues long. Germline CDR1 is TSWWSYY and CDR2 is QGS. CDR3 in amino acids: CALGEQVGWGSYSYTDKLIF. The DNA of the CDR3 is TGTGCTCTTGGAGAACAAGTCGGTTGGGGGTCATACTCATACACCGATAAACTCATCTTT.

Concerning this clone itself: The protein held in TCRdb is that of a much larger clone and does not match this DNA's translation at residue 8, likely because of a read error; the protein shown is translated from the DNA. The V and J genes are TRDV1 and TRDJ1; D is possibly TRDD2 or TRDD3 (5 bases each). Since TCRdb gives no J gene, matching the DNA to germline was used here to assign it. Trimming shortened V by 3 bases and J by 0 bases, and 26 bases separated the two germline ends. This CDR3 contains 20 residues. Germline CDR1 and CDR2: TSWWSYY and QGS. CDR3 protein: CALGDGSSQAYWLYTDKLIF. CDR3 DNA: TGTGCTCTTGGGGACGGCTCCTCCCAAGCCTACTGGCTCTACACCGATAAACTCATCTTT.

Notes on this clone: The protein TCRdb gives is from a much larger clone and does not agree with this DNA's translation at residue 7, likely a read error; the protein shown here comes from the DNA. This chain uses TRDV1 with TRDJ1, with 8 bases that match TRDD3. The germline V gene encodes CDR1 TSWWSYY and CDR2 QGS. The CDR3 runs to 24 residues. V lost 0 bases to trimming and J lost 3 bases; unmatched junction nucleotides: 30. The CDR3 DNA follows: TGTGCTCTTGGGGAACTTGGCCTTCCCTATCAACTAGGGGGGATAAAGGTGGTGGCCGATAAACTCATCTTT. Its protein product is CALGELGLPYQLGGIKVVADKLIF.